This T cell receptor (beta chain) was identified in a study of regulatory T cells in long-lasting Graves disease. Germline V gene sequence: CDR1 SGHTA, CDR2 FQGNSA. The CDR3 runs to 16 residues. V lost 5 bases, J lost 5 bases, and 19 bases lay in between. Both iRepertoire HTBI primers and Arm-PCR of CDR3 regions were used to build the TCR beta libraries. TCRdb ran MiXCR on the multiplex PCR reads and lists one entry per CDR3 protein. The sample includes fewer than 450,000 distinct CDR3 sequences, 15% of them seen just once. Time point specified: newly diagnosed GD, antithyroid drugs for less than 3 months. PBMC RNA was the source of the TCR library. The same data also contributed to another study, on T cells in Graves' hyperthyroidism and ophthalmopathy.

The source was peripheral blood mononuclear cells (PBMCs), collected at new diagnosis, from a patient treated with antithyroid drugs. The source is a woman between 40 and 55 years old with Graves disease. This chain joins TRBV7-2 and TRBJ2-1; a weak D match, TRBD2 (5 bases). DNA of the CDR3: TGTGCCAGCAGCCCGGAGGTAGCTCGATCTCACAATGAGCAGTTCTTC. It encodes CASSPEVARSHNEQFF.